The sequence of this T cell receptor (beta chain) was determined in a study of control samples from healthy donors and cancer patients. Using immunoSEQ multiplex PCR, the repertoire was profiled, and TCRdb retains in-frame clones only, with some absent. The sample lists around 68,000 clones, 83% occurring once. Unmatched junction bases numbered 7, after V lost 4 bases and J lost 8 bases. This CDR3 has 13 amino acids. CDR1 and CDR2 from the germline V gene are LGHNT and FRNRAP. The chain couples TRBV12-5 to TRBJ1-1, with 7 bases that match TRBD1. The sample taken for sequencing was blood. The TCR comes from a man in his fifties or sixties in good health. CDR3 bases: TGTGCTAGTGGTTCCCGGGACAGCCAAGAAGCTTTCTTT. This gives the protein CASGSRDSQEAFF.